Following are 10 T cell receptor beta chains from one sample sequenced in a study of T cells in localized non-small cell lung cancer. Some clones are missing from TCRdb's copy, which holds only in-frame ones; the method was immunoSEQ multiplex PCR. This table holds 100,000 to 150,000 clones, roughly 90% found once. The source was peripheral blood, collected before any cancer treatment. These receptors all stem from a female donor older than 55 with stage I lung adenocarcinoma.

The chain links TRBV5-1 to TRBJ2-3, with D unclear. V was trimmed by 6 bases and J by 3 bases, leaving 14 bases between them. Looked up from germline, CDR1 is SGHRS and CDR2 is YFSETQ. CDR3 size: 14 residues. CDR3 residues: CASNMGDDTDTQYF. The CDR3 nucleotides are TGCGCCAGCAATATGGGTGATGATACAGATACGCAGTATTTT.

V usage is TRBV28 and J usage is TRBJ2-7; D call uncertain. In germline, CDR1 is MDHEN, CDR2 SYDVKM. Trimming cost V 2 bases and J 2 bases, with 16 bases left between them. This CDR3 is built from 16 residues. DNA of the CDR3: TGTGCCAGCAGTTTAACCGCCTCGCTGGGTGCCTACGAGCAGTACTTC. Its protein is CASSLTASLGAYEQYF.

This clone was observed a handful of times. The chain couples TRBV19 to TRBJ1-1; D call uncertain. V was clipped by 3 bases and J by 10 bases, with 9 bases between them. Germline loops: CDR1 LNHDA, CDR2 SQIVND (reference sequence). The CDR3 is 11 amino acids. The DNA for the CDR3 is TGTGCCAGTAGTATTGGCACCGGAGCTTTCTTT. Its protein product is CASSIGTGAFF.

The genes are TRBV6-1 and TRBJ2-2, with D tentatively TRBD1 or TRBD2 (5 bases each). The CDR3 spans 14 residues. Trimming stripped 1 base from V and 6 bases from J, with 9 bases between. CDR1 and CDR2 from the germline V gene are MNHNS and SASEGT. CDR3 DNA sequence: TGTGCCAGCAGTGAAGGGGGGTTCGCCGGGGAGCTGTTTTTT. Amino acid sequence: CASSEGGFAGELFF.

V and J are TRBV9 and TRBJ2-7, with 9 bases aligning to TRBD2. The CDR3 is 15 amino acids. The germline V gene has CDR1 SGDLS and CDR2 YYNGEE. V was pared by 0 bases and J by 4 bases, with 5 bases of the junction left unmatched. The CDR3 DNA follows: TGTGCCAGCAGCGTAGATGGGACTAGCCGTTACGAGCAGTACTTC. Its protein product is CASSVDGTSRYEQYF.

This chain joins TRBV18 and TRBJ2-1, with 9 positions matching TRBD1. J was trimmed by 4 bases and V by 3 bases; bases with no gene match: 7. CDR3 size: 16 residues. In germline, CDR1 is KGHSH, CDR2 LQKENI. CDR3 protein: CASSPFGTGLYNEQFF. DNA for the CDR3: TGTGCCAGCTCACCCTTCGGGACAGGGTTATACAATGAGCAGTTCTTC.

The chain couples TRBV2 to TRBJ2-1; TRBD1 matches 9 bases. V lost 5 bases, J lost 8 bases, and 13 bases stayed unmatched. Germline assignment: CDR1 SNHLY and CDR2 FYNNEI. The CDR3 spans 16 residues. The CDR3 here is CASSKSWDRAIHEQFF. The CDR3 coding sequence is TGTGCCAGCAGTAAGAGTTGGGACAGGGCGATCCATGAGCAGTTCTTC.

The genes are TRBV9 and TRBJ1-3; 7 bases line up with TRBD1. Germline V lookup: CDR1 SGDLS, CDR2 YYNGEE. The CDR3 extends over 16 amino acids. The trim removed 0 bases at V and 4 bases at J, leaving 7 bases unmatched. The CDR3: CASSVGDRVAGNTIYF. CDR3 nucleotide sequence: TGTGCCAGCAGCGTAGGAGACAGGGTGGCCGGAAACACCATATATTTT.

The V call is TRBV6-5, the J call TRBJ1-3, with no clear D. V lost 8 bases, J lost 4 bases, and 18 bases lay in between. CDR1 is MNHEY, CDR2 SVGAGI, per germline. This CDR3 is built from 15 residues. This CDR3 is CASGDPPRRGNTIYF. CDR3 sequence (DNA): TGTGCCAGCGGGGATCCACCGAGGCGGGGAAACACCATATATTTT.

The chain uses TRBV4-2 and TRBJ2-1; TRBD2 aligns across 16 bases. Losses at the gene ends were 4 bases for V and 0 bases for J; bases not matched to a gene: 6. This CDR3 is built from 19 residues. Germline assignment: CDR1 LGHNA and CDR2 YNFKEQ. The CDR3 DNA is TGTGCCAGCAGCCCACTGGGACTAGCGGGAGGGAGCTCCTACAATGAGCAGTTCTTC. Protein sequence: CASSPLGLAGGSSYNEQFF.